This T cell receptor beta chain was profiled in a study of response to subunit inactivated influenza vaccine. Looked up from germline, CDR1 is SGHTA and CDR2 is FQGTGA. This CDR3 spans 16 amino acids. V dropped 4 bases and J dropped 5; count of bases not matched to a gene: 13. Via MiXCR, TCRdb re-called the RT-PCR reads, giving one row per CDR3 protein. In the table there are hundreds of thousands of distinct CDR3 sequences, 25% of which are singletons. This clonotype came up a few times. The antigen is not known. General study results and limits: Every seasonal influenza vaccination brings in few new T cells, the authors suggested.

The clonotype was recovered from a man in his fifties who received an inactivated influenza vaccine. Source: CD4+ T cells sorted from PBMCs, taken around 5 days after vaccination. The chain recombines TRBV7-3 with TRBJ2-5; TRBD2 agrees at 7 bases. CDR3 residues: CASSYFASGSAETQYF. The DNA of the CDR3 is TGTGCCAGCAGCTATTTTGCTAGCGGATCGGCGGAGACCCAGTACTTC.